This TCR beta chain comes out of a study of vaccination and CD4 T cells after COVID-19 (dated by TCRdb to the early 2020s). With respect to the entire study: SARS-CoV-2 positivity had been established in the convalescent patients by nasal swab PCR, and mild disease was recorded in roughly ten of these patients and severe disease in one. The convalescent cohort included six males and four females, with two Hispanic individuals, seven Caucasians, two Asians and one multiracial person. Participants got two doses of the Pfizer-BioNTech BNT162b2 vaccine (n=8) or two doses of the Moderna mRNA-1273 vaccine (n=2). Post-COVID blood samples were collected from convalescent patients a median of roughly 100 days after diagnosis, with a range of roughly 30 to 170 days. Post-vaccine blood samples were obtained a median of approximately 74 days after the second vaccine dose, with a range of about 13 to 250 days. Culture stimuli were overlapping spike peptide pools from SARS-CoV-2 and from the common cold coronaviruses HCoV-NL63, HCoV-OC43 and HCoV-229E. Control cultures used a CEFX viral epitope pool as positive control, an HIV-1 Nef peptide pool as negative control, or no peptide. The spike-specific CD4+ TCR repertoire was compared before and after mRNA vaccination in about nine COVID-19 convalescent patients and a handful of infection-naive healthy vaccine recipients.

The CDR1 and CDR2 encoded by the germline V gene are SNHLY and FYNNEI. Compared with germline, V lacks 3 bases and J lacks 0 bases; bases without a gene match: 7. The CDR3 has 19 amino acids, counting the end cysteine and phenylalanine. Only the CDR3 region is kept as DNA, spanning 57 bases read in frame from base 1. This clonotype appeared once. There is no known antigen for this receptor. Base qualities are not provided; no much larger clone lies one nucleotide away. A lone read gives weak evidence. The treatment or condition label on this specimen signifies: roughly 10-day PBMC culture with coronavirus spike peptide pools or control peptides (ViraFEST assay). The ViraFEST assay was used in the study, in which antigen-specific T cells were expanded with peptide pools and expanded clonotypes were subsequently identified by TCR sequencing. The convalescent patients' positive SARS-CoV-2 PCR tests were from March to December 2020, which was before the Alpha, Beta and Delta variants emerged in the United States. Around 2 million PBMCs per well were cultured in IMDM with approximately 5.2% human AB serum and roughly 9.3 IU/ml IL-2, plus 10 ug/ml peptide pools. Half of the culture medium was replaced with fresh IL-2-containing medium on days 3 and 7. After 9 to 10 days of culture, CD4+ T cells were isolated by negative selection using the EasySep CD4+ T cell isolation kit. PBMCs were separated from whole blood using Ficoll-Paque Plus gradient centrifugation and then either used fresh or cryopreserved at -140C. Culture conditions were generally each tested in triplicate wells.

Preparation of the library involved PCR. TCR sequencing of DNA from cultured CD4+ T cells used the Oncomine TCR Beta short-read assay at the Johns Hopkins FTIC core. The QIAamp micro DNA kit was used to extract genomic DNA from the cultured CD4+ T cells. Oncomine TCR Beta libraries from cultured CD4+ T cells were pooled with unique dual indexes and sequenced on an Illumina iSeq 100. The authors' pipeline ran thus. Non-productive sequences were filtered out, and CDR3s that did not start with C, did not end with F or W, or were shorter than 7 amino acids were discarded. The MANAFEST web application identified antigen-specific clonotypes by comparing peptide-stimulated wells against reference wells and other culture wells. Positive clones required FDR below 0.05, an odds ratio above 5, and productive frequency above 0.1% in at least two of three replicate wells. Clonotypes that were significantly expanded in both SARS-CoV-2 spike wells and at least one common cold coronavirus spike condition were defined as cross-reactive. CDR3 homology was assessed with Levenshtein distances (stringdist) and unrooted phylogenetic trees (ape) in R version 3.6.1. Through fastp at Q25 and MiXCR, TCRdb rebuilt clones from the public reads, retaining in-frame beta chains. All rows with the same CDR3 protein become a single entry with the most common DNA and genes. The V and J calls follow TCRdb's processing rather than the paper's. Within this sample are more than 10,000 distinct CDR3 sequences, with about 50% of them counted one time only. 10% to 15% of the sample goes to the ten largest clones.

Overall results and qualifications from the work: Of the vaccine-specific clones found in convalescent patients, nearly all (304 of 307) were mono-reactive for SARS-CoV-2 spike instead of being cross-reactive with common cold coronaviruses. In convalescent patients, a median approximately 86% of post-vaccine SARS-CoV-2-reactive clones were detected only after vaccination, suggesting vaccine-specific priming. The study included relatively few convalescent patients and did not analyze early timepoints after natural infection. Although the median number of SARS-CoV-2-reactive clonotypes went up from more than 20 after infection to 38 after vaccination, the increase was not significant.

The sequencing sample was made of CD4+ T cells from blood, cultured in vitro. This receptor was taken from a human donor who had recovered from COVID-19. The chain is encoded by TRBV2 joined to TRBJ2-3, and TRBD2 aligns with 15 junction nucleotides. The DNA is TGTGCCAGCAGTGACTTCGGACTAGCGGGGGGGCCTAGCACAGATACGCAGTATTTT. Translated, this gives CASSDFGLAGGPSTDTQYF.